One sample yielded the 20 T cell receptor beta chains listed below, sequenced in a study of blood T cell repertoires in COVID-19 (dated by TCRdb to 2018 to 2020). The library was prepared using the immunoSEQ multiplex PCR assay. Drawn from immuneACCESS, this table holds only the in-frame rearrangements with V and J called that TCRdb kept. Clones are partly lost; checked studies trace under half to an unresolved V gene and leave the rest unexplained. This sample is represented by 130,000 or so clones; under 90% of them were singletons. Jointly, the top ten make up 3.5% to 4.5% of the sample. The sample comprised peripheral blood. The receptor set was obtained from a man in his 60s with acute or convalescent COVID-19.

The chain recombines TRBV9 with TRBJ2-7; 7 bases map to TRBD1. The CDR3 spans 14 residues. In germline, CDR1 is SGDLS, CDR2 YYNGEE. Germline trimming cut 4 bases from V and 3 bases from J; bases unmatched to any gene: 7. The CDR3 region has the DNA TGTGCCAGCAGCTTCGGGACAGTTGGCTACGAGCAGTACTTC. Encoded protein: CASSFGTVGYEQYF.

This clone was observed once. V usage is TRBV4-2 and J usage is TRBJ2-1; 8 bases are shared with TRBD1. Looked up from germline, CDR1 is LGHNA and CDR2 is YNFKEQ. The CDR3 runs to 17 residues. The V gene end was trimmed by 4 bases and the J gene end by 6 bases; junction bases not matched to a gene: 14. CDR3: CASSPRDRLGVSNEQFF. CDR3 in DNA: TGTGCCAGCAGCCCTCGGGACAGGCTGGGGGTATCCAATGAGCAGTTCTTC.

The rearrangement joins TRBV24-1 to TRBJ2-1, with TRBD2 matching 9 bases. The CDR3 extends over 14 amino acids. The V and J ends lost 4 bases and 4 bases, in that order; junction bases with no gene match: 1. Germline CDR1 and CDR2: KGHDR and SFDVKD. The CDR3 DNA is TGTGCCACCAGTGACCTAGCGGGGTACAATGAGCAGTTCTTC. Translated, it gives CATSDLAGYNEQFF.

The rearrangement uses TRBV5-1 and TRBJ2-3, with D possibly TRBD2 on 5 matching bases. The germline V gene encodes CDR1 SGHRS and CDR2 YFSETQ. This CDR3 contains 14 residues. V lost 4 bases and J lost 3, with 12 bases in between. CDR3 in amino acids: CASSPAGGTDTQYF. The CDR3 nucleotides are TGCGCCAGCAGCCCCGCCGGAGGAACAGATACGCAGTATTTT.

V gene TRBV7-9 combines with J gene TRBJ2-1; TRBD2 matches at 13 bases. V was pared by 8 bases and J by 8 bases, with 15 bases of the junction left unmatched. From germline, CDR1 is SEHNR and CDR2 FQNEAQ (reference sequence). CDR3 length equals 17 residues. CDR3 coding DNA: TGTGCCAGCGCGTTGGGGAATGGACTAGCGGGAGTTGATGAGCAGTTCTTC. This codes for CASALGNGLAGVDEQFF.

There are a few counts of this clone. The rearrangement links TRBV10-3 to TRBJ2-5; D is possibly TRBD1 (6 bases). CDR1 is ENHRY, CDR2 SYGVKD, per germline. The CDR3 runs to 14 residues. Trimming left V 4 bases short and J 4 bases short, with 13 bases between. The CDR3 spells CAISGSGQLETQYF. The CDR3 DNA follows: TGTGCCATCAGTGGAAGCGGACAGTTAGAGACCCAGTACTTC.

V and J are TRBV4-1 and TRBJ1-1; 7 positions agree with TRBD1. The length of the CDR3 is 12 residues. Germline CDR1 MGHRA, CDR2 YSYEKL. With V trimmed by 3 bases and J by 8 bases, 3 bases remained unmatched. This CDR3 is CASSQQGVEAFF. As DNA, the CDR3 is TGCGCCAGCAGCCAGCAGGGGGTCGAAGCTTTCTTT.

The rearrangement uses TRBV7-6 and TRBJ2-1; TRBD2 matches 8 bases. With 5 bases clipped from V and 7 bases from J, the junction kept 10 bases outside the gene matches. Germline V CDR1 and CDR2: SGHVS, FNYEAQ. The CDR3 consists of 15 residues. The CDR3 loop reads CASSVWTSPTNEQFF. CDR3 in DNA: TGTGCCAGCAGCGTTTGGACTAGCCCTACGAATGAGCAGTTCTTC.

This chain joins TRBV19 and TRBJ2-1, with 12 bases lining up with TRBD2. The V segment lost 3 bases and the J segment 6 bases; nucleotides outside the gene matches: 3. The CDR3 runs to 15 residues. Germline V CDR1 and CDR2: LNHDA, SQIVND (reference sequence). The CDR3 spells CASSMASGRGNEQFF. The CDR3 nucleotides read TGTGCCAGTAGTATGGCTAGCGGGAGGGGCAATGAGCAGTTCTTC.

This clone was picked up a small number of times. The CDR3, as DNA: TGTGCCAGCAGGGGCGACAAACAGCCCCAGCATTTT. This codes for CASRGDKQPQHF. The chain employs TRBV12-3 or TRBV12-4 and TRBJ1-5; no definite D call. The ends were cut back, 6 bases at V and 7 bases at J, with 10 bases in the middle. This CDR3 comprises 12 residues.

The chain combines TRBV19 with TRBJ1-2, with a tentative D call TRBD1 (5 bases). The CDR3 length is 15 residues. Germline V gene lookup returns CDR1 LNHDA and CDR2 SQIVND (reference sequence). V lost 5 bases and J lost 6, with 19 bases in between. CDR3 nucleotide sequence: TGTGCCAGTAGTCCCGGGGCCGAAAGGAGGGATGGCTACACCTTC. This encodes CASSPGAERRDGYTF.

This chain uses TRBV4-3 with TRBJ2-5, with D perhaps TRBD1 (7 bases). This CDR3 is 15 amino acids long. V was pared by 1 base and J by 2 bases, with 11 bases between. Germline V gene data show CDR1 as LGHNA and CDR2 as YSLEER. The CDR3 bases are TGCGCCAGCAGCCAAGCAGGGGGGAGTCAAGAGACCCAGTACTTC. Its translation: CASSQAGGSQETQYF.

The CDR3 protein is CASSYDDRFQETQYF. The CDR3 nucleotides read TGTGCCAGCAGTTACGACGACAGGTTCCAAGAGACCCAGTACTTC. The rearrangement uses TRBV6-5 and TRBJ2-5, with D possibly matching TRBD1 (6 bases). This CDR3 is built from 15 residues. The germline V gene encodes CDR1 MNHEY and CDR2 SVGAGI. Trimming removed 2 bases from V and 1 base from J, with 11 bases in between.

This rearrangement joins TRBV29-1 to TRBJ2-3, with TRBD2 as a possible D gene (5 bases). With 7 bases removed from V and 7 bases from J, the gap between germline ends came to 15 bases. CDR1 and CDR2 from the germline V gene are SQVTM and ANQGSEA. The CDR3 has 12 amino acids. CDR3 amino acids: CSAEVSGYTQYF. For the CDR3, the DNA is TGCAGCGCCGAGGTCAGCGGTTATACGCAGTATTTT.

The chain carries TRBV7-3 and TRBJ2-1, with a tentative D call TRBD1 (6 bases). From germline, CDR1 is SGHTA and CDR2 FQGTGA. The CDR3 covers 15 residues. Trimming cost V 2 bases and J 4 bases, with 12 bases left between them. Here the CDR3 DNA reads TGTGCCAGCAGCTTAGAGGGACAACTTTACAATGAGCAGTTCTTC. Translation gives CASSLEGQLYNEQFF.

The chain uses TRBV28 and TRBJ2-7; 9 nucleotides match TRBD1. Germline CDR1 and CDR2: MDHEN and SYDVKM. The length of the CDR3 is 15 residues. Trimming took 5 bases from V and 5 from J; bases not matched to a gene: 10. This chain's CDR3 is CASSGSGQGSNEQYF. The CDR3 DNA follows: TGTGCCAGCAGTGGATCGGGACAGGGAAGCAACGAGCAGTACTTC. Filled out from reference TRBV28 and TRBJ2-7, the complete variable domain reads DVKVTQSSRYLVKRTGEKVFLECVQDMDHENMFWYRQDPGLGLRLIYFSYDVKMKEKGDIPEGYSVSREKKERFSLILESASTNQTSMYLCASSGSGQGSNEQYFGPGTRLTVT.

The CDR3 sequence is CASSPGGLRHEQYF. The DNA of the CDR3 is TGTGCCAGCAGCCCCGGCGGCCTCAGACACGAGCAGTACTTC. The V gene is TRBV7-2, the J gene TRBJ2-7; D is undetermined. The CDR3 spans 14 residues. Trimming shortened V by 5 bases and J by 5 bases, and 16 bases separated the two germline ends. Germline CDR1 and CDR2: SGHTA and FQGNSA.

The chain combines TRBV28 with TRBJ1-2, with 7 positions matching TRBD1. The CDR3 contains 15 residues. Germline V gives CDR1 MDHEN, CDR2 SYDVKM. V was pared by 5 bases and J by 8 bases, with 14 bases of the junction left unmatched. The CDR3: CASSARDSPFFGYTF. The CDR3 DNA follows: TGTGCCAGCAGTGCCCGGGACAGCCCTTTTTTCGGCTACACCTTC.

The gene calls are TRBV3-1 (or the pseudogene TRBV3-2) and TRBJ2-5; D ambiguous. Trimming removed 4 bases at V and 5 bases at J, with 8 bases between. Germline values: CDR1 LGHDT, CDR2 YNNKEL (reference sequence). This CDR3 has 12 amino acids. This CDR3 is CASSPQRETQYF. CDR3 bases: TGTGCCAGCAGCCCTCAGAGGGAGACCCAGTACTTC.

DNA for the CDR3: TGCGCCAGCAGCTTGGGACATCTCACAGATACGCAGTATTTT. It yields the protein CASSLGHLTDTQYF. The genes are TRBV5-1 and TRBJ2-3; D uncertain. The germline V and J ends were trimmed by 0 bases and 2 bases, with 7 bases remaining between them. This CDR3 comprises 14 residues. Per germline, CDR1 SGHRS and CDR2 YFSETQ.